A single sample gave rise to the 28 T cell receptor beta chains below, sequenced in a study of technical replicates of blood from a handful of donors. This table comes from immunoSEQ multiplex PCR, and its TCRdb copy is limited to in-frame clones, with some not included. The table records tens of thousands of clones, 85% to 95% of them present only once. The sample consisted of PBMCs. The receptor set was obtained from a human donor in good health. Some clones in this sample may be carry-over from other donors' samples.

V gene TRBV6-1 combines with J gene TRBJ2-5; a possible D gene is TRBD2 (7 bases). Germline V gene lookup returns CDR1 MNHNS and CDR2 SASEGT. Trimming shortened V by 4 bases and J by 5 bases, and 17 bases separated the two germline ends. The CDR3 runs 15 residues. The CDR3 reads CASSGQGGGGETQYF. In DNA form, the CDR3 reads TGTGCCAGCAGTGGGCAAGGGGGGGGAGGGGAGACCCAGTACTTC.

The chain employs TRBV7-8 and TRBJ1-5, with TRBD1 as a possible D gene (6 bases). V lost 2 bases, J lost 7 bases, and 18 bases lay in between. CDR1 SGHVS and CDR2 FQNEAQ come from the germline V gene. The CDR3 runs to 16 residues. CDR3 sequence: CASSLTSTRTDQPQHF. In nucleotides, the CDR3 is TGTGCCAGCAGCTTAACAAGTACGAGGACAGACCAGCCCCAGCATTTT.

The rearrangement links TRBV7-2 to TRBJ2-3; TRBD2 matches at 9 bases. CDR1 is SGHTA and CDR2 is FQGNSA in the germline V gene. CDR3 size: 16 residues. V lost 4 bases, J lost 6 bases, and 11 bases stayed unmatched. The CDR3 sequence: CASSSRGGNVRDTQYF. The CDR3 DNA follows: TGTGCCAGCAGCTCGCGGGGGGGCAATGTCCGCGATACGCAGTATTTT. The whole variable domain, remainder taken from reference TRBV7-2 and TRBJ2-3, is GAGVSQSPSNKVTEKGKDVELRCDPISGHTALYWYRQSLGQGLEFLIYFQGNSAPDKSGLPSDRFSAERTGGSVSTLTIQRTQQEDSAVYLCASSSRGGNVRDTQYFGPGTRLTVL.

J is TRBJ2-5 and V is TRBV13, with D possibly being TRBD2 (5 bases). Germline V gene lookup returns CDR1 PRHDT and CDR2 FYEKMQ (reference sequence). This CDR3 has 19 amino acids. Between the trimmed V and J ends, which lost 6 bases and 1 base, there was a span of 27 bases. The DNA for the CDR3 is TGTGCCAGCAGTCACCCTACCCAACCGGGGAGACGGGGCCAAGAGACCCAGTACTTC. Translation: CASSHPTQPGRRGQETQYF.

The chain uses TRBV7-8 and TRBJ1-5; TRBD1 might be the D (6 bases). CDR1 SGHVS and CDR2 FQNEAQ come from the germline V gene. The V and J ends lost 1 base and 1 base respectively, with 8 bases between them. The CDR3 consists of 15 residues. The CDR3 loop is CASSLVGGSNQPQHF. The CDR3 nucleotides are TGTGCCAGCAGCTTAGTAGGGGGAAGCAATCAGCCCCAGCATTTT.

The chain combines TRBV29-1 with TRBJ2-1, with 7 bases identical to TRBD1. The CDR3 totals 15 residues. Losses at the gene ends were 5 bases for V and 2 bases for J; bases not matched to a gene: 9. Germline-derived CDR1 and CDR2 are SQVTM and ANQGSEA. The CDR3 nucleotides are TGCAGCGTTTCCGGACAGGTTAGTCCCTACAATGAGCAGTTCTTC. It translates to CSVSGQVSPYNEQFF.

CDR3 bases: TGTGCCAGCAGCTTAATCGGGATCACCTACGAGCAGTACTTC. Its protein is CASSLIGITYEQYF. The chain joins TRBV5-4 to TRBJ2-7; tentatively, D is TRBD2 (5 bases). Germline-derived CDR1 and CDR2 are SGHNT and YYREEE (reference sequence). This CDR3 region has 14 residues. The V and J ends lost 2 bases and 2 bases respectively, with 11 bases between them.

This clone was observed once. For the CDR3, the DNA is TGCGCCAGCAGCCTTCAGGGGAACTCCTACAATGAGCAGTTCTTC. Its translation is CASSLQGNSYNEQFF. The chain carries TRBV5-1 and TRBJ2-1; the D gene is possibly TRBD1 (6 bases). This CDR3 comprises 15 residues. Trimming left V 4 bases short and J 0 bases short, with 11 bases between. CDR1 is SGHRS, CDR2 YFSETQ, per germline.

This chain connects TRBV2 to TRBJ2-7; 9 bases match TRBD1. CDR1 and CDR2 (germline): SNHLY, FYNNEI. The V and J ends lost 2 bases and 5 bases, in that order; junction bases with no gene match: 4. This CDR3 contains 14 residues. The CDR3 protein is CASSETGTGNEQYF. DNA for the CDR3: TGTGCCAGCAGTGAAACCGGGACAGGGAACGAGCAGTACTTC.

DNA of the CDR3: TGCGCCAGCTTTACAGGGGGGGCCTCCTACGAGCAGTACTTC. Translation gives CASFTGGASYEQYF. The chain recombines TRBV5-1 with TRBJ2-7; TRBD1 might be the D (8 bases). Germline V gene sequence: CDR1 SGHRS, CDR2 YFSETQ. Deletions cut 7 bases from V and 0 bases from J, with 14 bases between. The CDR3 spans 14 residues.

This chain connects TRBV7-9 to TRBJ2-7; TRBD2 matches 7 bases. CDR3 length: 17 residues. Germline trimming cut 1 base from V and 3 bases from J; bases unmatched to any gene: 12. Germline values: CDR1 SEHNR, CDR2 FQNEAQ (reference sequence). In nucleotides, the CDR3 is TGTGCCAGCAGCTTAGGGTCTAGTCCGACTAGCCACTACGAGCAGTACTTC. It translates to CASSLGSSPTSHYEQYF.

The rearrangement joins TRBV25-1 to TRBJ2-1; the D gene is possibly TRBD1 (5 bases). The CDR3 loop spans 14 amino acids. CDR1 is MGHDK, CDR2 SYGVNS, per germline. Trimming stripped 3 bases from V and 8 bases from J, with 14 bases between. The CDR3 is CASSDHDRVDEQFF. In nucleotides, the CDR3 is TGTGCCAGCAGTGACCACGACAGAGTGGATGAGCAGTTCTTC.

This clone has just a few counts. The chain has TRBV30 and TRBJ1-1, with TRBD1 as a possible D gene (5 bases). Trimming removed 2 bases from V and 1 base from J, with 8 bases in between. Per germline, CDR1 GTSNPN and CDR2 SVGIG (reference sequence). The CDR3 totals 13 residues. The CDR3, as DNA: TGTGCCTGGAGTCTCGGACAGAACACTGAAGCTTTCTTT. It is translated as CAWSLGQNTEAFF. Full variable domain (rest looked up from reference TRBV30 and TRBJ1-1): SQTIHQWPATLVQPVGSPLSLECTVEGTSNPNLYWYRQAAGRGLQLLFYSVGIGQISSEVPQNLSASRPQDRQFILSSKKLLLSDSGFYLCAWSLGQNTEAFFGQGTRLTVV.

This clone was recorded once. This chain links TRBV30 with TRBJ2-7; 11 positions match TRBD1. Germline values: CDR1 GTSNPN, CDR2 SVGIG (reference sequence). The ends lost 3 bases at V and 5 bases at J; junction bases unmatched: 6. The CDR3 runs 14 residues. Written as DNA, the CDR3 is TGTGCCTGGAGCCCGGGACAGGGGGGTGACGAGCAGTACTTC. This encodes CAWSPGQGGDEQYF.

The CDR3 here is CASSIARGDNQPQHF. CDR3 in DNA: TGTGCCAGTAGTATAGCCAGGGGCGATAATCAGCCCCAGCATTTT. The genes are TRBV19 and TRBJ1-5; D is possibly TRBD1 (6 bases). The V end was cut by 1 base, the J end by 4 bases, with 11 bases between. Germline CDR1 reads LNHDA; CDR2 reads SQIVND (reference sequence). This CDR3 contains 15 residues.

CDR3: CASSVAQGNEQFF. The CDR3 bases are TGTGCCAGCAGCGTAGCTCAGGGAAATGAGCAGTTCTTC. The gene calls are TRBV9 and TRBJ2-1; possibly TRBD1 for D (5 bases). The CDR3 loop spans 13 amino acids. Germline CDR1 is SGDLS and CDR2 is YYNGEE. V lost 0 bases to trimming and J lost 7 bases, with 8 bases between them.

The chain couples TRBV6-4 to TRBJ2-7; D might be TRBD1 (6 bases). Germline V gene data show CDR1 as MRHNA and CDR2 as SNTAGT. V lost 6 bases, J lost 3 bases, and 12 bases lay in between. The CDR3 is made up of 13 amino acids. CDR3 amino acids: CASSGQPYYEQYF. Here the CDR3 DNA reads TGTGCCAGCAGCGGACAGCCCTACTACGAGCAGTACTTC.

The chain is built from TRBV7-2 and TRBJ2-3, with D unresolved. This CDR3 has 12 residues. Per the germline V gene, CDR1 is SGHTA and CDR2 is FQGNSA. V gave up 5 bases and J gave up 6 bases, with 9 bases separating them. CDR3 sequence reads: CASSPTTDTQYF. CDR3 coding DNA: TGTGCCAGCAGCCCGACGACTGATACGCAGTATTTT.

The V and J genes are TRBV19 and TRBJ2-3, with D uncertain. The CDR3 spans 13 residues. Germline V gives CDR1 LNHDA, CDR2 SQIVND (reference sequence). V was shortened by 5 bases and J by 1 base, with 7 bases between the two germline ends. DNA of the CDR3: TGTGCCAGTAGTCCTACCCGCACAGATACGCAGTATTTT. Residues: CASSPTRTDTQYF.

The V call is TRBV5-1, the J call TRBJ1-1; 7 bases are a match to TRBD1. V trimming: 4 bases; J trimming: 5 bases; junction bases outside the gene matches: 11. Germline assignment: CDR1 SGHRS and CDR2 YFSETQ. The CDR3 runs 15 residues. CDR3 region: CASSMGLAGGTEAFF. The CDR3 nucleotides are TGCGCCAGCAGCATGGGATTGGCAGGGGGAACTGAAGCTTTCTTT.

V is TRBV5-8 and J is TRBJ2-1, with D unresolved. Trimming removed 1 base from V and 8 bases from J, with 10 bases in between. Germline assignment: CDR1 SGHTS and CDR2 YDEGEE. This CDR3 region has 13 residues. In DNA form, the CDR3 reads TGTGCCAGCAGCTTGCCCTTGGCGGATGAGCAGTTCTTC. This codes for CASSLPLADEQFF.

The chain employs TRBV30 and TRBJ2-7; D is possibly TRBD2 (5 bases). The germline CDR1 and CDR2 sequences are GTSNPN and SVGIG (reference sequence). V lost 5 bases and J 6 bases, leaving 17 bases between the germline ends. This CDR3 has 13 residues. This CDR3 is CAWERTGVGEQYF. The CDR3 DNA follows: TGTGCCTGGGAACGGACCGGGGTCGGCGAGCAGTACTTC.

This clone was picked up one time. This sequence joins TRBV7-9 and TRBJ1-4; D uncertain. V dropped 3 bases and J dropped 6 bases, with 11 bases sitting between them. The CDR3 loop spans 14 amino acids. CDR1 and CDR2 from the germline V gene are SEHNR and FQNEAQ (reference sequence). CDR3 amino acids: CASSFGGGDEKLFF. The CDR3 DNA reads as TGTGCCAGCAGCTTCGGCGGCGGTGATGAAAAACTGTTTTTT.

The chain carries TRBV6-6 and TRBJ1-2; 8 bases are shared with TRBD1. The CDR3 covers 13 residues. CDR1 MNHNY and CDR2 SVGAGI come from the germline V gene (reference sequence). The junction had 9 bases not matched to a gene; V was cut back by 10 bases and J by 5 bases. This CDR3 is CANSFDRGYGYTF. The DNA of the CDR3 is TGTGCCAACTCGTTTGACAGGGGTTATGGCTACACCTTC.

The chain couples TRBV30 to TRBJ1-1; 10 bases match TRBD1. After removal of 3 bases from V and 8 bases from J, the junction contained 3 bases not matched to a gene. CDR3 length: 12 residues. Germline V gene data show CDR1 as GTSNPN and CDR2 as SVGIG (reference sequence). Here the CDR3 DNA reads TGTGCCTGGAGCCCGGGACAGGGGGAAGCTTTCTTT. Residues: CAWSPGQGEAFF.

The CDR3 loop is CASSNRERYGYTF. For the CDR3, the DNA is TGTGCCAGCTCAAATCGGGAACGCTATGGCTACACCTTC. V and J are TRBV18 and TRBJ1-2, with D uncertain. The CDR3 sequence is 13 residues long. The V end lost 5 bases, the J end lost 4 bases, and 11 bases lay between the germline ends. The germline CDR1 and CDR2 sequences are KGHSH and LQKENI.

This chain uses TRBV15 with TRBJ2-5; tentative D call: TRBD2 (5 bases). CDR1 and CDR2 (germline): LNHNV, YYDKDF (reference sequence). V was cut by 3 bases and J by 1 base, with 12 bases left in between. The CDR3 runs to 15 residues. The CDR3 loop reads CATSRVIRGQETQYF. The DNA of the CDR3 is TGTGCCACCAGCAGGGTCATCCGGGGCCAAGAGACCCAGTACTTC.

The chain is built from TRBV4-3 and TRBJ2-3, with 7 bases aligning to TRBD2. The CDR3 runs 17 residues. Germline loops: CDR1 LGHNA, CDR2 YSLEER. V lost 1 base and J lost 0; bases outside the gene matches: 7. The CDR3 is CASSQAGGGPSTDTQYF. DNA of the CDR3: TGCGCCAGCAGCCAAGCCGGCGGGGGTCCTAGCACAGATACGCAGTATTTT.